The present entry profiles one T cell receptor beta chain with its context. Per the authors' pipeline: Using reference gene primer amplification, nucleated cell counts were estimated. Method: immunoSEQ multiplex PCR; TCRdb's copy keeps in-frame clones and lacks some. V, J and clone size reflect that table, while D and trimming were determined from the DNA. The sample shows about 210,000 clones, roughly 81% of them seen only once. Germline-derived CDR1 and CDR2 are SGHNT and YYREEE (reference sequence). The CDR3 runs to 15 residues. J gave up 5 bases and V 2 bases, and 7 bases lay outside the gene matches. The data were taken from a study of blood T cell repertoires in COVID-19.

The specimen was peripheral blood. The rearrangement links TRBV5-4 to TRBJ2-1; 7 positions match TRBD2. This clonotype was obtained from a woman aged 50 to 65 with active or convalescent COVID-19. CDR3 DNA sequence: TGTGCCAGCAGCTTAGGACTAGTAGGGGACAATGAGCAGTTCTTC. Amino acid sequence: CASSLGLVGDNEQFF.